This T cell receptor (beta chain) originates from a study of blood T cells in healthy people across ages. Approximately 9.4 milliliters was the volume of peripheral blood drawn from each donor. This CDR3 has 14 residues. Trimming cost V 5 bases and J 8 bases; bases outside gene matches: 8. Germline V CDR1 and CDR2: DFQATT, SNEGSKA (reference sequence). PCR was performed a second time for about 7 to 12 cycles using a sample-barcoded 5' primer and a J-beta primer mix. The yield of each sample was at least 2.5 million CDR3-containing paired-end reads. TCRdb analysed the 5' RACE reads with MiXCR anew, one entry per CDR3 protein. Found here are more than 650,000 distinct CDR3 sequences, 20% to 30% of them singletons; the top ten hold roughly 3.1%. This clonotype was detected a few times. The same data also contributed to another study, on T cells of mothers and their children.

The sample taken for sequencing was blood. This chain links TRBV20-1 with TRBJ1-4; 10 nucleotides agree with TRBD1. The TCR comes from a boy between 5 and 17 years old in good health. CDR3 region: CSALDRGRGEKLFF. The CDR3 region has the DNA TGCAGTGCTTTAGACAGGGGGCGAGGCGAAAAACTGTTTTTT.